At least ten counts were recorded for the clone carrying this T cell receptor (beta chain). There are 11 residues in the CDR3. Germline V lookup: CDR1 SNHLY, CDR2 FYNNEI. V dropped 6 bases and J dropped 8 bases, with 8 bases sitting between them. Indicated time point: after trial treatment. Treatment defined: LDRT plus nivolumab, ipilimumab, low-dose cyclophosphamide and aspirin (RACIN trial). The sample originates from a study of low-dose radiotherapy and immunotherapy resistance in tumors. On the study more broadly: Per fraction, Cohort 1 was given 0.5 Gy every 2 weeks, for a total of 6.5 Gy. Fractions of 1 Gy went to Cohort 2 every two weeks, for 13 Gy over 26 weeks.

TRAV- and TRBV-specific primers primed first-strand cDNA, covering alpha and beta chains. TCR amplification ran roughly 20 PCR cycles using constant-region and V-primer adapter primers. TCRdb reprocessed the reads with MiXCR, giving one entry per CDR3 protein. The table includes some 100,000 distinct CDR3 sequences, less than 25% detected once. This chain connects TRBV2 to TRBJ2-1; D gene ambiguous. The TCR originated in a male donor with prostate cancer. The sample in question was PBMCs, obtained after low-dose radiotherapy plus immunotherapy. CDR3 residues: CASRRKDEQFF. DNA of the CDR3: TGTGCCAGCAGAAGAAAGGATGAGCAGTTCTTC.